Listed below are T cell receptor beta chains from one sample, sequenced in a study of identical twins. One entry per CDR3 protein, called by TCRdb with MiXCR from the 5' RACE reads. The sample lists about 460,000 distinct CDR3 sequences; around 14% were seen once. This sample also appeared in a second study, on yellow fever vaccine responses in identical twins.

What was sequenced was CD4+ T cells sorted from blood. The source is a woman aged 18-29 years in good health. Both conserved end residues are part of each CDR3. The D gene is left open where the match is weak. Not all rows give a size; the values are once, few, many and, for expanded clones, a class.

V	D	J	size	DNA	CDR3
TRBV5-1	TRBD1	TRBJ2-3	few	TGCGCCAGCAGACCCGACAGGGGGCGGACAGATACGCAGTATTTT	CASRPDRGRTDTQYF
TRBV5-4	NA	TRBJ2-3	NA	TGTGCCAGCAGCGCGGGTGGGAGCGGCACAGATACGCAGTATTTT	CASSAGGSGTDTQYF
TRBV5-1	NA	TRBJ2-3	NA	TGCGCCAGCAGCTTGCGGGAGAGCACAGATACGCAGTATTTT	CASSLRESTDTQYF
TRBV29-1	NA	TRBJ1-3	few	TGCAGCGCTAGAGGTGCCGGAAACACCATATATTTT	CSARGAGNTIYF
TRBV4-1	TRBD1	TRBJ1-2	NA	TGCGCCAGCAGCCCCACTTGGACAGGGGGAGGGGGCTACACCTTC	CASSPTWTGGGGYTF
TRBV20-1	NA	TRBJ2-1	few	TGCAGTGCTAGACCCCCGAGTGGGTGGACCCGAAGCCTCCGATCCTACAATGAGCAGTTCTTC	CSARPPSGWTRSLRSYNEQFF
TRBV5-1	TRBD2	TRBJ2-6	NA	TGCGCCAGCAGCTTGGTGGCGGGAGGGCCCCCTGGGGCCAACGTCCTGACTTTC	CASSLVAGGPPGANVLTF
TRBV20-1	NA	TRBJ2-1	few	TGCAGTGCTAGATTGCGGGCTAGCGAACACAATGAGCAGTTCTTC	CSARLRASEHNEQFF
TRBV7-9	TRBD1	TRBJ2-7	NA	TGTGCCAGCAGCCCCCGGGGACAGACAATCTACGAGCAGTACTTC	CASSPRGQTIYEQYF
TRBV7-9	NA	TRBJ2-1	NA	TGTGCCAGCAGCTTAATACGTGGAAACAATGAGCAGTTCTTC	CASSLIRGNNEQFF
TRBV3-1	NA	TRBJ2-5	many	TGTGCCAGCAGCCAAACCCAAGAGACCCAGTACTTC	CASSQTQETQYF
TRBV2	TRBD1	TRBJ2-7	NA	TGTGCCAGCAGTCATGACCGGACAGGGCTGGGCGAGCAGTACTTC	CASSHDRTGLGEQYF
TRBV5-1	NA	TRBJ2-3	many	TGCGCCAGCAGCTTGAAGGGCACAGATACGCAGTATTTT	CASSLKGTDTQYF
TRBV5-1	NA	TRBJ2-6	few	TGCGCCAGCAAGTACGGAGATTCTGGGGCCAACGTCCTGACTTTC	CASKYGDSGANVLTF
TRBV7-2	TRBD2	TRBJ2-1	few	TGTGCCAGCAGCTCGGGACTAGCGGGGGGGCGCTCCAATGAGCAGTTCTTC	CASSSGLAGGRSNEQFF
TRBV12-3/TRBV12-4	NA	TRBJ2-7	NA	TGTGCCAGCAGTTTAGGGAGGGCCAACAGGGGCGAGCAGTACTTC	CASSLGRANRGEQYF
TRBV29-1	NA	TRBJ1-2	many	TGCAGCGTTAACAACCGGGACAACGGCTACACCTTC	CSVNNRDNGYTF
TRBV5-1	TRBD1	TRBJ2-1	NA	TGCGCCAGCAGCTTGGTCCGGTCGGGACAGGGTAGCAATGAGCAGTTCTTC	CASSLVRSGQGSNEQFF
TRBV5-1	NA	TRBJ2-5	few	TGCGCCAGCAGCCCTGGAGTCCCACAAGAGACCCAGTACTTC	CASSPGVPQETQYF
TRBV11-3	TRBD2	TRBJ2-1	NA	TGTGCCAGCAGCCCCGGGGCTAGCGGGAGAACGAATGAGCAGTTCTTC	CASSPGASGRTNEQFF
TRBV29-1	NA	TRBJ2-1	many	TGCAGCGTTGAAAGCCGGGCAGGGAGCAATGAGCAGTTCTTC	CSVESRAGSNEQFF
TRBV6-5	TRBD1	TRBJ2-6	NA	TGTGCCAGCAGTTTGGGACAGCACTCTGGGGCCAACGTCCTGACTTTC	CASSLGQHSGANVLTF
TRBV11-3	NA	TRBJ2-1	few	TGTGCCAGCAGCTTATTGAAAAATGAGCAGTTCTTC	CASSLLKNEQFF
TRBV5-1	NA	TRBJ2-3	many	TGCGCCAGCAGCGGGCCCCTAAGCACAGATACGCAGTATTTT	CASSGPLSTDTQYF
TRBV5-1	TRBD1	TRBJ1-1	few	TGCGCCAGCAGCTTGGCGTCAGGGGGCGCTGGGACTGAAGCTTTCTTT	CASSLASGGAGTEAFF
TRBV9	NA	TRBJ1-3	NA	TGTGCCAGCAGTACCCTAGACATGGGAAACACCATATATTTT	CASSTLDMGNTIYF
TRBV20-1	NA	TRBJ2-7	NA	TGCAGTGCTAGAGATCACATGCAGGGCTACGAGCAGTACTTC	CSARDHMQGYEQYF
TRBV30	NA	TRBJ2-7	NA	TGTGCCTGGAGGGGTCACAGGGACGAGCAGTACTTC	CAWRGHRDEQYF
TRBV25-1	TRBD1	TRBJ2-7	NA	TGTGCCAGCAGTGAATACACAGGGGGCAGGTACGAGCAGTACTTC	CASSEYTGGRYEQYF
TRBV4-1	NA	TRBJ2-3	few	TGCGCCAGCAGCCAAGTTGGCCTAGACACAGATACGCAGTATTTT	CASSQVGLDTDTQYF
TRBV7-3	TRBD2	TRBJ2-5	NA	TGTGCCAGCAGCCTAGCGGGGTCGCAGACCCAGTACTTC	CASSLAGSQTQYF
TRBV20-1	NA	TRBJ1-5	many	TGCAGTGCTAGAGATACAGGTTTAATGATTGAGCCCCAGCATTTT	CSARDTGLMIEPQHF
TRBV5-6	NA	TRBJ2-5	NA	TGTGCCAGCAGCTTGGACAGCACGGGGGAGACCCAGTACTTC	CASSLDSTGETQYF
TRBV7-2	NA	TRBJ2-2	NA	TGTGCCAGCAGCCCAACCCCGGGAGTGGGCACCGGGGAGCTGTTTTTT	CASSPTPGVGTGELFF
TRBV15	TRBD1	TRBJ2-1	once	TGTGCCACCAGCAGAGGGGACAGCAACAATGAGCAGTTCTTC	CATSRGDSNNEQFF
TRBV2	NA	TRBJ2-3	few	TGTGCCAGCGGACAGCGCACAGATACGCAGTATTTT	CASGQRTDTQYF
TRBV5-5	NA	TRBJ2-3	NA	TGTGCCAGCAGCCTCAGACAGGACGGCGGCATCACAGATACGCAGTATTTT	CASSLRQDGGITDTQYF
TRBV7-6	NA	TRBJ2-1	NA	TGTGCCAGCAGCTTAGAGGGTTCCAGCTCCTACAATGAGCAGTTCTTC	CASSLEGSSSYNEQFF
TRBV7-2	TRBD1	TRBJ2-1	NA	TGTGCCAGCAGCTACCGTCCGGGACAGGGGTACAATGAGCAGTTCTTC	CASSYRPGQGYNEQFF
TRBV20-1	TRBD2	TRBJ2-3	NA	TGCAGTGTTAGCGGGACGGGGGGGCTGAGAACAGATACGCAGTATTTT	CSVSGTGGLRTDTQYF
TRBV12-3/TRBV12-4	NA	TRBJ2-2	many	TGTGCCAGTAGATCGGCATGGGAGCTGTTTTTT	CASRSAWELFF
TRBV10-1	NA	TRBJ2-1	few	TGCGCCAGCAGTGAATGGATGGGGTTTTACAATGAGCAGTTCTTC	CASSEWMGFYNEQFF
TRBV7-2	TRBD2	TRBJ2-7	NA	TGTGCCAGCAGCTTAGAGGCGACTAGCGGGAGTTACGAGCAGTACTTC	CASSLEATSGSYEQYF
TRBV10-3	TRBD2	TRBJ2-1	few	TGTGCCATCAGTGAGTCGAAACTAGCGGCGGAGTTCTTC	CAISESKLAAEFF
TRBV20-1	NA	TRBJ2-3	few	TGCAGTGCTAGCGACGGGATTAGCACAGATACGCAGTATTTT	CSASDGISTDTQYF
TRBV28	NA	TRBJ2-7	few	TGTGCCAGCACCAACATTAACCTCTACGAGCAGTACTTC	CASTNINLYEQYF
TRBV20-1	TRBD2	TRBJ2-7	NA	TGCAGTGCCAGGAGCGGGGGGGGCTACGAGCAGTACTTC	CSARSGGGYEQYF
TRBV9	NA	TRBJ2-5	NA	TGTGCCAGCAGCGTAGGAGGCAGGACCCAAGAGACCCAGTACTTC	CASSVGGRTQETQYF
TRBV7-2	NA	TRBJ2-7	few	TGTGCCAGCAGCTCAATGGCAGGGAGCTCCTACGAGCAGTACTTC	CASSSMAGSSYEQYF
TRBV11-3	NA	TRBJ2-1	NA	TGTGCCAGTGCTAGGGGGGCCTACAATGAGCAGTTCTTC	CASARGAYNEQFF
TRBV28	NA	TRBJ1-5	NA	TGTGCCAGCAGTTTGCAGGGGAACAATCAGCCCCAGCATTTT	CASSLQGNNQPQHF
TRBV6-1	TRBD2	TRBJ2-7	many	TGTGCCAGCGGGGATAGAGCGGGGGCCTTCTCCTACGAGCAGTACTTC	CASGDRAGAFSYEQYF
TRBV5-1	NA	TRBJ2-3	few	TGCGCCAGCAGCCTCCTAGGGGTCACAGATACGCAGTATTTT	CASSLLGVTDTQYF
TRBV12-3/TRBV12-4	TRBD2	TRBJ2-1	NA	TGTGCCAGCAGCCACGTTTCTAGCGGGGGGTTAAATGAGCAGTTCTTC	CASSHVSSGGLNEQFF
TRBV30	NA	TRBJ1-1	NA	TGTGCCTGGATCCAGACTGAAGCTTTCTTT	CAWIQTEAFF
TRBV4-2	NA	TRBJ1-6	NA	TGTGCCAGCAGCCAAGTAGCCTCGGATTCACCCCTCCACTTT	CASSQVASDSPLHF
TRBV3-1	TRBD1	TRBJ1-6	few	TGTGCCAGCAGCCACGGGACAGGGGATTCACCCCTCCACTTT	CASSHGTGDSPLHF
TRBV18	NA	TRBJ2-3	few	TGTGCCAGCTCCCAATTAGAAGCCGACACGCAGTATTTT	CASSQLEADTQYF
TRBV7-3	NA	TRBJ2-2	few	TGTGCCAGCAGCTCTCAAGGAGGGTCGAACACCGGGGAGCTGTTTTTT	CASSSQGGSNTGELFF